The 13 T cell receptor beta chains reported below all come from one sample, sequenced in a study of shared clonotypes between healthy human individuals. Sequencing was performed with immunoSEQ multiplex PCR; in TCRdb, only in-frame clones are kept and a portion is missing. The table shows fewer than 2.5 million clones, with roughly 93% occurring only once. Input material: naive CD4+ T cells from PBMCs. Subset given: CD45RA+ positively selected. These receptors originate from a man between 18 and 29 years old in good health. Some clones in this sample may be carry-over from other donors' samples.

The chain carries TRBV4-2 and TRBJ1-2, with D hard to call. This CDR3 spans 14 amino acids. CDR1 and CDR2 from the germline V gene are LGHNA and YNFKEQ. V lost 0 bases and J 7 bases, leaving 12 bases between the germline ends. The CDR3 is CASSQEPAKVGYTF. The CDR3 DNA is TGTGCCAGCAGCCAAGAGCCAGCCAAGGTTGGCTACACCTTC.

With respect to this clone: Other DNA sequences within the sample encode an identical CDR3. The J gene is TRBJ2-1, the V gene TRBV5-1, with 7 bases aligning to TRBD2. The V segment lost 4 bases and the J segment 3 bases; nucleotides outside the gene matches: 7. CDR1 and CDR2 from the germline V gene are SGHRS and YFSETQ. This CDR3 has 15 amino acids. CDR3 region: CASSRGLADYNEQFF. In nucleotides, the CDR3 is TGCGCCAGCAGCCGAGGTCTAGCGGACTACAATGAGCAGTTCTTC.

The chain joins TRBV12-2 to TRBJ1-2; no DNA check was done on the table's D call, TRBD1. TRBV12-2 is designated a pseudogene. The CDR3 extends over 14 amino acids. CDR3 protein: CASRLQGAGYGYTF. CDR3 DNA: TGTGCAAGTCGCTTACAGGGGGCGGGCTATGGCTACACCTTC.

J is TRBJ2-7 and V is TRBV7-3; D might be TRBD1 (6 bases). There are 15 residues in the CDR3. V shed 5 bases and J shed 4 bases, with 18 bases lying between them. The germline CDR1 and CDR2 sequences are SGHTA and FQGTGA. The CDR3 DNA sequence: TGTGCCAGCAGCCCCAGGGGCCCTGGACGTTACGAGCAGTACTTC. It yields the protein CASSPRGPGRYEQYF.

CDR3 in amino acids: CAWSRRGRNQPQHF. The CDR3 DNA sequence: TGTGCCTGGAGTAGAAGGGGCCGTAATCAGCCCCAGCATTTT. The chain couples TRBV30 to TRBJ1-5; possible D gene TRBD1, 5 bases. There are 14 residues in the CDR3. The V and J ends lost 2 bases and 4 bases respectively, with 12 bases between them. Germline assignment: CDR1 GTSNPN and CDR2 SVGIG (reference sequence).

V and J are TRBV7-9 and TRBJ2-1; a possible D gene is TRBD2 (5 bases). V lost 0 bases to trimming and J lost 1 base, with 10 bases between them. The CDR3 sequence is 16 residues long. Germline CDR1 and CDR2: SEHNR and FQNEAQ (reference sequence). The CDR3 nucleotides are TGTGCCAGCAGCTTAGCTAGGACTCTATCCTACAATGAGCAGTTCTTC. This translates into CASSLARTLSYNEQFF.

About this clone itself: Other DNA sequences from this sample encode an identical CDR3 as well. The CDR3 sequence: CASSSGLAGGETQYF. The CDR3 nucleotides are TGTGCCAGCAGTTCGGGACTAGCGGGAGGGGAGACCCAGTACTTC. This chain links TRBV5-4 with TRBJ2-5, with TRBD2 matching over 16 bases. The trim removed 5 bases at V and 5 bases at J, leaving 3 bases unmatched. Germline values: CDR1 SGHNT, CDR2 YYREEE (reference sequence). The CDR3 runs 15 residues.

This chain connects TRBV6-5 to TRBJ2-7; D is undetermined. V lost 2 bases, J lost 0 bases, and 14 bases lay in between. Germline values: CDR1 MNHEY, CDR2 SVGAGI. There are 16 residues in the CDR3. DNA for the CDR3: TGTGCCAGCAGTTACGGGTTTACGAGGAGCTCCTACGAGCAGTACTTC. Its protein product is CASSYGFTRSSYEQYF.

The rearrangement joins TRBV7-7 to TRBJ2-7, with 7 bases lining up with TRBD2. The CDR3 covers 14 residues. Germline lookup yields CDR1 SSHAT and CDR2 FNYEAQ (reference sequence). V was pared by 5 bases and J by 0 bases, with 4 bases of the junction left unmatched. The CDR3, as DNA: TGTGCCAGCAGCCCCTCGGGGGGCTCCTACGAGCAGTACTTC. The encoded protein is CASSPSGGSYEQYF.

Regarding this clone: The sample carries other DNA sequences with the same CDR3. The CDR3 DNA reads as TGCGCCAGCAGCTTGTCAGGGGATCAGCCCCAGCATTTT. This encodes CASSLSGDQPQHF. The rearrangement joins TRBV5-1 to TRBJ1-5, with D perhaps matching TRBD1 (6 bases). The ends were cut back, 1 base at V and 5 bases at J, with 7 bases in the middle. Germline assignment: CDR1 SGHRS and CDR2 YFSETQ. The CDR3 has 13 amino acids.

This clone was counted only a few times. The chain carries TRBV2 and TRBJ1-1; a possible D gene is TRBD1 (5 bases). Deletions cut 4 bases from V and 0 bases from J, with 9 bases between. The CDR3 sequence is 14 residues long. The germline V gene has CDR1 SNHLY and CDR2 FYNNEI. CDR3 protein: CASSGRGVNTEAFF. The CDR3 nucleotides read TGTGCCAGCAGTGGGAGGGGAGTGAACACTGAAGCTTTCTTT.

CDR3 residues: CASSFLRAFGNTIYF. In nucleotides, the CDR3 is TGTGCCAGCAGCTTCCTCAGGGCGTTCGGAAACACCATATATTTT. V gene TRBV7-9 combines with J gene TRBJ1-3, with a tentative D call TRBD1 (5 bases). CDR3 length: 15 amino acids. CDR1 is SEHNR and CDR2 is FQNEAQ in the germline V gene (reference sequence). V lost 3 bases and J 4 bases, leaving 13 bases between the germline ends.

The sample holds one count of this clone. The V and J genes are TRBV25-1 and TRBJ2-7, with D perhaps TRBD2 (5 bases). This CDR3 has 14 amino acids. Germline CDR1 reads MGHDK; CDR2 reads SYGVNS. V lost 9 bases and J 5 bases, leaving 20 bases between the germline ends. The CDR3 DNA reads as TGTGCCAGTGACTCGATGGGGAGCGGTAACGAGCAGTACTTC. Encoded protein: CASDSMGSGNEQYF.